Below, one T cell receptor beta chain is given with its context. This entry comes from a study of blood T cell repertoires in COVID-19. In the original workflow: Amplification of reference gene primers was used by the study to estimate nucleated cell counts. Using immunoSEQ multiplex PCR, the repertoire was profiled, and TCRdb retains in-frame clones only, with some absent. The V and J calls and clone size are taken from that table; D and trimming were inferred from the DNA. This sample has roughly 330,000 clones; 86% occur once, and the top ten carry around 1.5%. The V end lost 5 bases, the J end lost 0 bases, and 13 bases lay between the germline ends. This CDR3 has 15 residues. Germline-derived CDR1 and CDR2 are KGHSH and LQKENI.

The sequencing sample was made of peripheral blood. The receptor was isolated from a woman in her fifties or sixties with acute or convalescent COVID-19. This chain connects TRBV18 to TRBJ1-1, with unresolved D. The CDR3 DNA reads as TGTGCCAGCTCAGCAGGACTAGCCGTGAACACTGAAGCTTTCTTT. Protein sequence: CASSAGLAVNTEAFF.